This T cell receptor (beta chain) was retrieved from a study of naive and memory T cell subsets. Regarding the study as a whole: In CD4 and CD8 cells, diversity dropped from naive through EMRA. Possibly reflecting memory cells re-expressing CD45RA, a few larger clonotypes occurred in naive repertoires, especially CD8.

The CDR3 has 15 amino acids. The J segment lost 2 bases and the V segment lost 7 bases, leaving 8 bases of the junction unmatched. In germline, CDR1 is SQVTM, CDR2 ANQGSEA. CMV status came from CD4+ T cell IFNgamma after overnight CMV lysate stimulation of fresh PBMCs. After CD4 positive bead selection, the CD4-negative fraction gave CD8 T cells. Four subsets defined by CD45RA and CD27 were sorted after CD3, CD4, CD8 and live/dead staining. Two oligonucleotides, mixed equimolar, formed the beta constant-region primer covering TRBC1 and TRBC2. Four rounds of PCR amplified the ligated cDNA using nested alpha and beta constant-region primers plus SP2. Each CDR3 protein gets one entry after TCRdb re-called the UMI-ligation and nested PCR reads with MiXCR. The repertoire holds about 100,000 distinct CDR3 sequences, with about 14% as singletons. On this clonotype: No antigen is known for it.

Sequencing input: naive CD8+ T cells from blood. V and J are TRBV29-1 and TRBJ2-1; the match to TRBD2 covers 10 bases. This TCR was sampled from a human donor in good health. In DNA, the CDR3 is TGCAGCGCTCCAGTAAGCGGGGGGGCCTACAATGAGCAGTTCTTC. The encoded protein is CSAPVSGGAYNEQFF.